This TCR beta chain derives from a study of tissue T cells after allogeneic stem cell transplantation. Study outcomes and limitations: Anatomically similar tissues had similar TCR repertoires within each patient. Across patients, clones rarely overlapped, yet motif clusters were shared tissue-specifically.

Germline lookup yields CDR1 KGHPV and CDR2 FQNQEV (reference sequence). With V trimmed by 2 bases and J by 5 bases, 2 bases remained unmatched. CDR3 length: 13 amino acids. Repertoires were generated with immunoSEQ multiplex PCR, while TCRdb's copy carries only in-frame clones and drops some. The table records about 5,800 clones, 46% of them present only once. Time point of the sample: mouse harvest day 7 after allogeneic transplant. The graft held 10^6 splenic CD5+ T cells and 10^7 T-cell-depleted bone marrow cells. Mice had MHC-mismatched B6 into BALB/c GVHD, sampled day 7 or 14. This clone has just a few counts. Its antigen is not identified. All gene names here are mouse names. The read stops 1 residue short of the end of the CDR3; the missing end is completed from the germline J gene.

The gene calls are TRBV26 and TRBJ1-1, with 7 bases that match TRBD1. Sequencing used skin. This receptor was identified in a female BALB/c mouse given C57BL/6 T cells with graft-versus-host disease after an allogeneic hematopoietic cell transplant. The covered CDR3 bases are TGTGCCAGCAGTCTGAACAGGGGTACAGAAGTCTTC. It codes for CASSLNRGTEVF. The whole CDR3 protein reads CASSLNRGTEVFF.